This TCR beta chain was retrieved from a study of cytomegalovirus exposure and HLA in healthy donors (dated by TCRdb to the late 2010s). About the investigation overall: According to an earlier analysis of a few hundred of the donors, some 180 million T cells yielded 90 million to 140 million unique TCR beta sequences and 276 Gb of sequence data. To study patterns of TCR occurrence, a later analysis re-analyzed previously published TCR beta repertoires from around 660 donors and added high-resolution HLA genotyping. The aim of the study was to test whether cataloging public T cell receptors could identify signatures of past pathogen exposure. Of the 300 to 400 genotyped donors, about 84% fell in the genetic ancestry cluster associated with self-reported Caucasian donors. Rather than using new phenotypic data, the later analysis identified candidate immune exposures from TCR beta sequences and from how often those sequences occurred across donors. About five DR-DQ haplotypes were treated as single units for association and clustering because of strong linkage in the cohort. Class I and class II HLA loci were covered by the typing at four-digit resolution. The T cell repertoires of some 700 subjects were profiled by immunosequencing and related to cytomegalovirus serostatus. Among 398 genotyped donors of the cohort, an average of about 220,000 unique TCR beta nucleotide sequences was sequenced per donor, of which approximately 18% were non-productive. The study combined high-throughput TCR immunosequencing, statistical association of individual TCRs with disease status, and machine learning to predict cytomegalovirus infection status. Donor age, sex, ethnicity and CMV serostatus were collected together with the repertoire data. All discovery cohort repertoires had been generated using a single sequencing platform. A later genetic analysis took genome-wide SNP genotypes for about 65% of the 666 donors and used that subset as a discovery cohort. A separate validation cohort of approximately 120 different subjects was used in addition to the approximately 700-subject first cohort. The number of donors typed differed by locus, with 629-630 for A, B, C, DRB1 and DQB1, more than 500 for DQA1, some 570 for DPA1, and some 440 for DPB1. An early release covering some 640 HLA-typed donors comprised approximately 290 gigabases of sequencing data and approximately 85 million unique TCR sequences. An earlier analysis of approximately 640 of the donors applied high-throughput TCR beta sequencing to assess whether each TCR beta V gene segment acted as functional or pseudogenic. Results the study describes overall, beyond this receptor: In vitro tests confirmed that a few of the cytomegalovirus-associated TCR beta chains recognize cytomegalovirus antigens. In a later genetic analysis, fewer N-insertions in productive TCRs were reported among donors in an Asian-associated ancestry cluster than the roughly 640-donor mean. Correlated functional status among segregating V segments might be attributable to linkage disequilibrium, but an unknown experimental factor could not be ruled out. According to the authors, the approach could potentially be generalized to other disease states and immunological phenotypes. CMV serostatus was the only immune exposure information available for the cohort. In a later analysis, several top co-occurrence clusters were reported to appear linked to parvovirus B19, influenza, CMV and Epstein-Barr virus. Because HLA typing was missing for some donors at each locus, association tests included only the typed subset. Because counts were too low, roughly 16 rarely observed V segments, including chromosome 9 orphons, were left out of the earlier analysis of some 600 of the donors. In a later analysis, TCR association rates were found to vary across HLA loci, with the most associated TCRs seen for DRB1 alleles and the fewest for HLA-C alleles. When HLA alleles, especially DR and DQ, strongly co-occurred, attributing TCR associations to individual alleles was difficult. Most TCR sequences were observed very rarely across donors, whereas some public TCRs were present in many individuals. Sequencing depth was assumed to be roughly uniform across donors in the presence/absence analyses, though that assumption may not hold. A further reported finding was that TCR beta sequences accurately predicted the HLA-A and HLA-B alleles for most subjects in the first cohort. A later analysis associated 17,000 or so TCR beta sequences with specific HLA alleles at a false discovery rate of 0.05. Because the 87-base-pair reads could not distinguish some IMGT-functional V segments, including TRBV6-2 and TRBV6-3, those segments were excluded. The classifier was reported to diagnose cytomegalovirus status with high specificity and sensitivity in both the original cohort and the validation cohort. The study gave a list of 150 to 200 TCR beta chains associated with cytomegalovirus. A later analysis found that HLA-associated TCR beta chains were more clonally expanded and had lower generation probabilities than equally common non-associated chains. A later analysis found that most CMV-associated TCR beta chains appeared HLA-restricted, with HLA associations seemingly driven largely by CMV exposure. In an earlier analysis of more than 450 of the donors, most TCR beta V segments were observed in productive rearrangements about 90% or about 30% of the time, broadly matching IMGT annotations. Only TCR beta chains were sequenced in this cohort, and the absence of alpha or paired-chain data limited detectable features. The sequencing pipeline was judged likely to have produced a cluster of highly shared sequence variants as a technical artifact. V-gene and J-gene trimming of TCR beta chains was associated with a missense DCLRE1C variant in a later genetic analysis, and the association was replicated in an independent cohort.

A few counts support this clone. No cognate antigen has been identified for it. No base-level quality is on record; no much larger clone is a single base apart. The CDR3 runs 15 amino acids, cysteine and phenylalanine included. Solely the CDR3 DNA is kept, with 45 bases framed from the first base. Based on the germline V gene, the CDR1 and CDR2 sequences are SNHLY and FYNNEI. Relative to germline, V is 1 base shorter and J is 9 bases shorter, with 13 bases between their ends. The library was produced with the immunoSEQ multiplex PCR assay. For the multiplex PCR, a mixture combining 60 forward primers for TCR Vbeta segments and 13 reverse primers for TCR Jbeta segments was used. Amplification of the CDR3 region of rearranged TCR beta genes was performed with a multiplex PCR assay on genomic DNA. The Illumina HiSeq System was used to sequence the amplified TCR beta libraries as 87-base-pair reads. The study's processing was this. Across the 670 or so repertoires, a later analysis counted 80 million or so unique TCR beta chains, some 11 million of which were shared by at least two donors. To remove PCR and sequencing errors, raw reads were error-corrected and collapsed into unique sequences using a nearest-neighbor algorithm that merged closely related sequences. Alignment of CDR3 sequences to IMGT reference sequences was used to assign V, D and J gene segments. Each retained sequence needed at least a six-nucleotide match to both a V gene segment and a J gene segment. A rearrangement counted as productive if the CDR3 had no stop codons and remained in frame with V and J, and every other rearrangement counted as non-productive. CDR3 was defined according to IMGT convention as the region running from the second conserved V-encoded cysteine to the conserved J-encoded phenylalanine. Sequences without an unambiguous match to a single V gene segment were excluded from the earlier analysis of about 640 of the donors. In an earlier analysis of about 590 of the donors, a V segment was called functional when productive rearrangements were above 56.7%, and segregating when the standard deviation between donors exceeded 5%. To diagnose cytomegalovirus status from the catalog of TCR beta chain sequences, a statistical classification framework was built. In a later analysis, TCR nucleotide sequences were compared against IMGT/GENE-DB human TR gene sequences so that V and J genes could be assigned. Using the TCRdist pipeline, a later analysis assigned CDR3 sequences along with most-parsimonious VDJ recombination scenarios. A later analysis defined each TCR beta chain by its CDR3 amino acid sequence plus V-gene family, and excluded reads lacking a unique V-gene family. In a later analysis, 450 to 600 highly shared, low-generation-probability nucleotide sequences were removed to address suspected cross-contamination and a sequencing artifact. A later analysis calculated a clonal expansion index for each public chain from normalized within-repertoire ranks of inferred template counts. In a later analysis, generation probabilities were computed with a VDJ recombination model fitted to out-of-frame rearrangements, and the resulting probabilities were checked against IGoR. Hypergeometric tests were used in a later analysis to score TCR-TCR, TCR-HLA and TCR-CMV co-occurrence, with a repertoire-size bias correction applied to the TCR pairs. To estimate false discovery rates, a later analysis permuted the HLA or CMV assignments 20 times. In a later analysis, co-occurring TCRs were grouped using DBSCAN, and TCRdist sequence similarity was added for clustering within HLA-allele-positive subsets. Repertoires with fewer than 30,000 or more than 120,000 public chains were left out of co-occurrence clustering, as were five repertoires with anomalous nucleotide sharing. The clones in this table, taken by TCRdb from immuneACCESS, are in-frame only. Not every clone is retained; where verified, under half of the shortfall comes from an unresolved V gene, and the cause of the rest is unknown. Clone size and the V and J calls come from that table; the DNA yielded D and trimming. In this sample the table shows under 200,000 clones, about three quarters of which occur a single time. Of the sample, more than 13% falls within the top ten clones.

The cohort consisted of 670 or so healthy bone marrow donors. Cohort members were all nominally healthy when sampled, although unrecorded immune exposures were likely present. The donor was CMV seropositive and was included in the group of 250 to 300 seropositive cohort members. A peripheral blood sample was provided by each donor, and peripheral blood mononuclear cells were used for TCR beta sequencing. Genomic DNA extraction from the blood cell samples was performed with the Qiagen DNeasy Blood Extraction Kit. Sequenced input: PBMCs. This sequence originates from a man aged 50-59 years in good health and CMV-seropositive. The chain uses TRBV2 and TRBJ1-6; the D gene is not confidently resolved. The CDR3 sequence is CASSEGRRLVSPLHF. Read as DNA, the sequence is TGTGCCAGCAGTGAAGGCCGGAGGCTGGTTTCACCCCTCCACTTT.